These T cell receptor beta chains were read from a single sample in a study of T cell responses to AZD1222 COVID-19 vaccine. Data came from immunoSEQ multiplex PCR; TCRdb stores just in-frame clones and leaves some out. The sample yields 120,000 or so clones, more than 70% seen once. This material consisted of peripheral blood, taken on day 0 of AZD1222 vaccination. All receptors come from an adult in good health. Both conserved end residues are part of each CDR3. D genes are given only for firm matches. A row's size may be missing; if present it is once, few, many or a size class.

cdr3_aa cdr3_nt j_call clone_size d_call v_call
CASSQGGGEGRIETQYF TGTGCCAGCAGCCAAGGAGGTGGGGAGGGCCGTATAGAGACCCAGTACTTC TRBJ2-5 once TRBD2 TRBV4-2
CASSFRDAASYEQYF TGTGCCAGCAGTTTCCGGGACGCAGCCTCCTACGAGCAGTACTTC TRBJ2-7 NA NA TRBV27
CAARQGGEKLFF TGTGCCGCACGTCAGGGTGGTGAAAAACTGTTTTTT TRBJ1-4 NA NA TRBV7-9
CASSLSTLEQYF TGTGCCAGCAGTTTATCGACCCTCGAGCAGTACTTC TRBJ2-7 NA NA TRBV28
CASSVGQGDSYEQYF TGTGCCAGCAGCGTAGGTCAGGGCGACTCCTACGAGCAGTACTTC TRBJ2-7 NA NA TRBV9
CASSYSIQARNIQYF TGTGCCAGCAGTTACTCGATACAGGCCCGAAACATTCAGTACTTC TRBJ2-4 few NA TRBV6-6
CASSLATGVANYGYTF TGTGCCAGCAGCTTAGCCACAGGGGTAGCTAACTATGGCTACACCTTC TRBJ1-2 NA TRBD1 TRBV7-2
CASIRDTLRPTEAFF TGTGCCAGCATTAGGGACACCCTTAGACCCACTGAAGCTTTCTTT TRBJ1-1 once NA TRBV27
CASRGGTEAFF TGTGCCAGCAGGGGGGGTACTGAAGCTTTCTTT TRBJ1-1 NA NA TRBV21-1
CAISALAGGLNTGELFF TGTGCCATCAGTGCACTAGCGGGGGGGCTAAACACCGGGGAGCTGTTTTTT TRBJ2-2 NA TRBD2 TRBV10-3
CASSAQGFEQYF TGTGCCAGCAGCGCTCAGGGGTTCGAGCAGTACTTC TRBJ2-7 few NA TRBV9
CASSAWGTGSEEAFF TGTGCCAGCAGCGCGTGGGGTACAGGGTCAGAAGAAGCTTTCTTT TRBJ1-1 NA NA TRBV9
CSVRGGTGETQYF TGCAGCGTGAGGGGGGGCACAGGAGAGACCCAGTACTTC TRBJ2-5 NA NA TRBV29-1
CASSQHSYNSPLHF TGTGCCAGCAGCCAACACTCCTATAATTCACCCCTCCACTTT TRBJ1-6 NA NA TRBV14
CASSLFEGATYEQYF TGTGCCAGCAGCTTATTTGAGGGGGCCACCTACGAGCAGTACTTC TRBJ2-7 NA TRBD1 TRBV5-6
CASIGQFNQPQHF TGTGCCAGTATCGGACAGTTCAATCAGCCCCAGCATTTT TRBJ1-5 NA NA TRBV19
CASSPRQGQDDGYTF TGTGCCAGCAGCCCCCGACAGGGGCAGGATGATGGCTACACCTTC TRBJ1-2 NA TRBD1 TRBV9
CASSQPGLAGVPPYEQYF TGTGCCAGCAGCCAACCTGGACTAGCGGGTGTTCCTCCCTACGAGCAGTACTTC TRBJ2-7 NA TRBD2 TRBV3-1/TRBV3-2
CASSLAGRAGEAFF TGCGCCAGCAGCTTGGCGGGCAGGGCTGGTGAAGCTTTCTTT TRBJ1-1 NA NA TRBV5-1
CATSRDRRASGGPGDEQYF TGTGCCACCAGCAGAGATAGGCGGGCTAGCGGGGGCCCGGGGGACGAGCAGTACTTC TRBJ2-7 NA TRBD2 TRBV15
CASSLAGGAAATNEKLFF TGCGCCAGCAGCTTGGCCGGGGGGGCCGCCGCAACTAATGAAAAACTGTTTTTT TRBJ1-4 NA NA TRBV5-1
CASSVGGNNAEAFF TGTGCCAGCAGCGTAGGGGGGAACAACGCTGAAGCTTTCTTT TRBJ1-1 NA NA TRBV9
CSASLRNTEAFF TGCAGTGCTAGTCTTAGGAACACTGAAGCTTTCTTT TRBJ1-1 NA NA TRBV20-1
CASSLSGTGDTGELFF TGTGCCAGCAGTTTGAGCGGGACAGGGGACACCGGGGAGCTGTTTTTT TRBJ2-2 NA TRBD1 TRBV28
CASSFRTGDTDTQYF TGCGCCAGCAGCTTCAGGACAGGTGACACAGATACGCAGTATTTT TRBJ2-3 NA TRBD1 TRBV5-1
CASRAGEGTDTQYF TGTGCCAGCAGGGCCGGGGAGGGTACAGATACGCAGTATTTT TRBJ2-3 once TRBD2 TRBV6-5
CASSVARGTGYTGELFF TGTGCCAGCAGCGTAGCCCGAGGGACAGGGTACACCGGGGAGCTGTTTTTT TRBJ2-2 NA TRBD1 TRBV9
CASSDLIGYGYTF TGTGCCAGCAGTGACCTGATAGGCTATGGCTACACCTTC TRBJ1-2 NA NA TRBV6-1
CATRWQLAKNIQYF TGTGCCACGCGGTGGCAGCTAGCCAAAAACATTCAGTACTTC TRBJ2-4 NA NA TRBV7-2
CASSFWDRAYEQYF TGTGCCAGCAGCTTCTGGGACAGGGCTTACGAGCAGTACTTC TRBJ2-7 NA TRBD1 TRBV7-9
CASSEGPGSHSPLHF TGTGCCAGCAGCGAAGGTCCGGGGTCCCATTCACCCCTCCACTTT TRBJ1-6 NA NA TRBV9
CASSPRTGKDEQFF TGTGCCAGCAGTCCTAGGACAGGGAAAGATGAGCAGTTCTTC TRBJ2-1 NA TRBD1 TRBV28
CASSPDPAGAGELFF TGTGCCAGCAGCCCTGACCCCGCGGGGGCCGGGGAGCTGTTTTTT TRBJ2-2 NA TRBD2 TRBV5-5
CASSLGQTYEQYF TGTGCCAGCAGTCTCGGACAAACCTACGAGCAGTACTTC TRBJ2-7 NA NA TRBV27
CASSLARSLANYGYTF TGTGCCAGCAGCTTGGCCCGCAGCTTAGCTAACTATGGCTACACCTTC TRBJ1-2 NA NA TRBV5-5
CASSGQGLRSTDTQYF TGTGCCAGCAGCGGACAGGGACTTCGCAGCACAGATACGCAGTATTTT TRBJ2-3 NA TRBD1 TRBV7-9
CASTPGEKLFF TGTGCCAGCACTCCCGGTGAAAAACTGTTTTTT TRBJ1-4 NA NA TRBV28
CASSQSEGGSYEQYF TGCGCCAGCAGCCAATCGGAGGGAGGGTCCTACGAGCAGTACTTC TRBJ2-7 few TRBD2 TRBV4-3
CASSLDRGDYGYTF TGTGCCAGCAGCCTCGACAGGGGGGACTATGGCTACACCTTC TRBJ1-2 once TRBD1 TRBV2
CASLPRTVPYEQYF TGTGCCAGCCTTCCCCGGACTGTCCCCTACGAGCAGTACTTC TRBJ2-7 NA NA TRBV6-8
CASSSFGQGSPEAFF TGTGCCAGCAGCTCTTTCGGACAGGGGAGTCCTGAAGCTTTCTTT TRBJ1-1 NA TRBD1 TRBV5-6
CASAPGTSGRAVPYEQYF TGTGCCAGCGCTCCCGGGACTAGCGGGAGGGCGGTACCCTACGAGCAGTACTTC TRBJ2-7 NA TRBD2 TRBV28
CASSSALSLNTDTQYF TGTGCCAGCAGCTCCGCCTTATCCCTAAACACAGATACGCAGTATTTT TRBJ2-3 NA NA TRBV7-2
CASQTAPTNEKLFF TGTGCCAGCCAAACGGCCCCAACTAATGAAAAACTGTTTTTT TRBJ1-4 NA NA TRBV6-5
CASGTLTKQFF TGTGCCAGCGGAACATTGACAAAGCAGTTCTTC TRBJ2-1 NA NA TRBV27
CASSYLTSGNIQYF TGTGCCAGCAGTTACCTAACTAGCGGGAACATTCAGTACTTC TRBJ2-4 NA TRBD2 TRBV6-5
CASSVLGGGPETQYF TGTGCCAGCAGCGTACTCGGGGGGGGTCCAGAGACCCAGTACTTC TRBJ2-5 few TRBD2 TRBV7-2
CASSSSGAGNQPQHF TGTGCCAGCAGCTCCTCAGGGGCAGGCAATCAGCCCCAGCATTTT TRBJ1-5 NA NA TRBV7-9